This entry lists 6 T cell receptor beta chains sequenced from one sample in a study of early T cells in non-severe SARS-CoV-2 infection. TCRdb re-called the 5' RACE reads through MiXCR, storing one row per CDR3 protein. The sample records about 90,000 distinct CDR3 sequences, about 15% being singletons. The material sequenced was whole blood. Receptors originate from an adult who was a healthcare worker with PCR-confirmed SARS-CoV-2 infection or an uninfected control (not recorded which).

The J gene is TRBJ2-7, the V gene TRBV29-1; unclear D gene. This CDR3 is 11 amino acids long. Germline lookup yields CDR1 SQVTM and CDR2 ANQGSEA. The germline V and J ends were trimmed by 4 bases and 5 bases, with 9 bases remaining between them. The CDR3 bases are TGCAGCGTTGCCGGAGTGGACGAGCAGTACTTC. It is translated as CSVAGVDEQYF.

This clonotype was observed a handful of times. This rearrangement joins TRBV11-2 to TRBJ2-2; D gene ambiguous. The CDR3 runs to 14 residues. Trimming cost V 2 bases and J 1 base, with 5 bases left between them. Germline V lookup: CDR1 SGHAT, CDR2 FQNNGV. The CDR3 nucleotides are TGTGCCAGCAGCTTAATACTGAACACCGGGGAGCTGTTTTTT. Amino acids: CASSLILNTGELFF.

This clonotype came up a few times. The chain uses TRBV3-1 and TRBJ2-5; D ambiguous. Germline V gene data show CDR1 as LGHDT and CDR2 as YNNKEL (reference sequence). This CDR3 contains 13 residues. V was shortened by 7 bases and J by 3 bases, with 12 bases between the two germline ends. CDR3 residues: CASTRLAEETQYF. CDR3 nucleotide sequence: TGTGCCAGCACCCGACTCGCGGAAGAGACCCAGTACTTC.

The chain couples TRBV7-9 to TRBJ1-6; no clear D. The CDR3 consists of 12 residues. Trimming removed 1 base from V and 16 bases from J, with 11 bases in between. CDR1 SEHNR and CDR2 FQNEAQ come from the germline V gene (reference sequence). CDR3 region: CASSLEVDRLHF. Written as DNA, the CDR3 is TGTGCCAGCAGCTTAGAGGTGGATAGACTCCACTTT.

The rearrangement joins TRBV7-9 to TRBJ2-2; TRBD1 is a possible D gene (6 bases). CDR1 SEHNR and CDR2 FQNEAQ come from the germline V gene (reference sequence). This CDR3 contains 15 residues. Trimming cost V 0 bases and J 7 bases, with 12 bases left between them. CDR3 region: CASSLARGLDGELFF. CDR3 coding DNA: TGTGCCAGCAGCTTAGCCAGGGGATTGGACGGGGAGCTGTTTTTT.

This clonotype appeared a few times. The chain has TRBV7-3 and TRBJ1-4; perhaps TRBD1 as D (6 bases). The length of the CDR3 is 15 residues. V was clipped by 4 bases and J by 2 bases, with 11 bases between them. CDR1 is SGHTA, CDR2 FQGTGA, per germline. In DNA form, the CDR3 reads TGTGCCAGCAGCTACGTAGGGGGGACTAATGAAAAACTGTTTTTT. The encoded protein is CASSYVGGTNEKLFF.